This T cell receptor (beta chain) was obtained from a study of type 1 and type 2 diabetes patients. Amplification started from genomic DNA. A primer set of 30 forward and 13 reverse primers amplified the CDR3. TCRdb used MiXCR to reprocess the multiplex PCR reads, holding one entry per CDR3 protein. The table shows about 270,000 distinct CDR3 sequences, with around 50% occurring only once. This clonotype was obtained from a man aged 18 to 30 with type 2 diabetes. Sequencing was done on a sample of peripheral blood mononuclear cells (PBMCs).

CDR3 in DNA: TGTGCCAGCAGTGAGGGCAGGGGTACAGATACGCAGTATTTT. Translation: CASSEGRGTDTQYF. The chain uses TRBV2 and TRBJ2-3; D is possibly TRBD1 (6 bases). Trimming stripped 3 bases from V and 3 bases from J, with 10 bases between. This CDR3 has 14 residues. The germline gives CDR1 SNHLY, CDR2 FYNNEI.